A single sample is the source of the 24 T cell receptor beta chains below, sequenced in a study of blood T cell repertoires in COVID-19. Method: immunoSEQ multiplex PCR; TCRdb's copy keeps in-frame clones and lacks some. The table records more than 95,000 clones, 79% of them present only once. The sample consisted of peripheral blood. All receptors come from a man in his forties with active or convalescent COVID-19.

The V call is TRBV6-5, the J call TRBJ2-7; the D gene is possibly TRBD2 (5 bases). Trimming took off 0 bases at V and 3 bases at J, with 15 bases between the two ends. CDR3 size: 16 residues. Germline CDR1 reads MNHEY; CDR2 reads SVGAGI. The CDR3 nucleotides are TGTGCCAGCAGTTACTCGAAATCCGGGATACTCTACGAGCAGTACTTC. Protein: CASSYSKSGILYEQYF.

V usage is TRBV4-1 and J usage is TRBJ2-2; D gene ambiguous. CDR3 length: 16 residues. Trimming cost V 0 bases and J 0 bases, with 8 bases left between them. Germline loops: CDR1 MGHRA, CDR2 YSYEKL. CDR3 DNA: TGCGCCAGCAGCCAAGAGGGCACCACGAACACCGGGGAGCTGTTTTTT. Its translation is CASSQEGTTNTGELFF.

CDR3 sequence reads: CAWSFGQGYGYTF. The CDR3 region has the DNA TGTGCCTGGAGTTTCGGGCAGGGCTATGGCTACACCTTC. The chain couples TRBV30 to TRBJ1-2; possibly TRBD1 for D (5 bases). Looked up from germline, CDR1 is GTSNPN and CDR2 is SVGIG (reference sequence). V lost 2 bases and J 4 bases, leaving 11 bases between the germline ends. The CDR3 length is 13 residues.

The chain has TRBV3-1 (or the pseudogene TRBV3-2) and TRBJ1-1, with D hard to call. Germline V gives CDR1 LGHDT, CDR2 YNNKEL (reference sequence). Between the trimmed V and J ends, which lost 1 base and 1 base, there was a span of 10 bases. The CDR3 runs 15 residues. In DNA form, the CDR3 reads TGTGCCAGCAGCCAAGCCAGTGTGAAGAACACTGAAGCTTTCTTT. Its translation: CASSQASVKNTEAFF.

The chain links TRBV4-2 to TRBJ1-5; D possibly corresponds to TRBD1 (5 bases). V was clipped by 1 base and J by 7 bases, with 14 bases between them. The germline V gene has CDR1 LGHNA and CDR2 YNFKEQ. This CDR3 is built from 15 residues. This CDR3 is CASSQVSRDDQPQHF. CDR3 DNA: TGTGCCAGCAGCCAAGTTTCCAGGGATGACCAGCCCCAGCATTTT.

This clone was found a few times. The genes are TRBV29-1 and TRBJ1-5; 8 bases are a match to TRBD1. J lost 0 bases, V lost 5 bases, and 3 bases had no gene match. CDR3 size: 14 residues. Germline V gene data show CDR1 as SQVTM and CDR2 as ANQGSEA. This CDR3 reads CSVQTGDSNQPQHF. CDR3 nucleotide sequence: TGCAGCGTTCAGACAGGGGATAGCAATCAGCCCCAGCATTTT.

This chain joins TRBV21-1 and TRBJ2-7; TRBD2, the D gene given by the table, was not confirmed from the DNA. TRBV21-1 is classified as a pseudogene. The CDR3 consists of 17 residues. CDR3 bases: TGTGCCAGCAGCAAAAAGGGGGCGGGAGGGAGCTCCTACGAGCAGTACTTC. It yields the protein CASSKKGAGGSSYEQYF.

V is TRBV2 and J is TRBJ1-2; 8 positions agree with TRBD1. The J segment lost 1 base and the V segment lost 7 bases, leaving 8 bases of the junction unmatched. The CDR3 is 15 amino acids. Germline-derived CDR1 and CDR2 are SNHLY and FYNNEI. This CDR3 reads CASNAGGAHNYGYTF. The CDR3 nucleotides read TGTGCCAGCAATGCAGGGGGCGCCCATAACTATGGCTACACCTTC. The entire variable domain, with the rest obtained from reference TRBV2 and TRBJ1-2, is as follows: EPEVTQTPSHQVTQMGQEVILRCVPISNHLYFYWYRQILGQKVEFLVSFYNNEISEKSEIFDDQFSVERPDGSNFTLKIRSTKLEDSAMYFCASNAGGAHNYGYTFGSGTRLTVV.

This clone was observed a handful of times. The V call is TRBV6-1, the J call TRBJ1-5, with 9 bases aligning to TRBD1. The CDR3 spans 14 residues. The V gene end was trimmed by 1 base and the J gene end by 7 bases; junction bases not matched to a gene: 2. Germline V lookup: CDR1 MNHNS, CDR2 SASEGT. Here the CDR3 reads CASSEGTGVQPQHF. The CDR3 region has the DNA TGTGCCAGCAGTGAAGGGACAGGGGTCCAGCCCCAGCATTTT.

This clone was found a few times. The sample contains more than one DNA sequence encoding this CDR3. The chain couples TRBV11-2 to TRBJ1-1; 8 bases map to TRBD1. CDR1 and CDR2 (germline): SGHAT, FQNNGV. The CDR3 length is 14 residues. Unmatched junction bases numbered 1, after V lost 3 bases and J lost 1 base. CDR3 nucleotides: TGTGCCAGCAGCTTTGGACAGGGGAACACTGAAGCTTTCTTT. Translating it yields CASSFGQGNTEAFF.

The gene calls are TRBV24-1 and TRBJ1-4; D is perhaps TRBD1 (5 bases). Trimming removed 1 base at V and 0 bases at J, with 14 bases between. Germline V gene lookup returns CDR1 KGHDR and CDR2 SFDVKD. This CDR3 is built from 18 residues. The CDR3 DNA follows: TGTGCCACCAGTGATTTTCCTCCACAGGAATCAACTAATGAAAAACTGTTTTTT. Its protein is CATSDFPPQESTNEKLFF.

The chain is built from TRBV4-1 and TRBJ1-4; weak D call: TRBD1 (5 bases). CDR3 size: 16 residues. CDR1 is MGHRA and CDR2 is YSYEKL in the germline V gene. V was cut by 0 bases and J by 4 bases, with 12 bases left in between. The CDR3 nucleotides are TGCGCCAGCAGCCAAGAAGGCAGGGCTGGTAATGAAAAACTGTTTTTT. As protein: CASSQEGRAGNEKLFF.

J is TRBJ2-7 and V is TRBV15, with D possibly being TRBD2 (6 bases). The germline V gene has CDR1 LNHNV and CDR2 YYDKDF (reference sequence). The V end was cut by 0 bases, the J end by 5 bases, with 14 bases between. CDR3 length equals 15 residues. The CDR3 loop reads CATSRDALTGDEQYF. The CDR3 DNA is TGTGCCACCAGCAGAGATGCGCTTACGGGGGACGAGCAGTACTTC.

J is TRBJ2-3 and V is TRBV12-3 or TRBV12-4; unclear D gene. The CDR3 is 12 amino acids. Trimming removed 5 bases at V and 2 bases at J, with 5 bases between. CDR3 in amino acids: CASSLLTDTQYF. DNA of the CDR3: TGTGCCAGCAGTCTACTCACAGATACGCAGTATTTT.

In its sample, this clone was seen once. CDR3 coding DNA: TGTGCCAGCAGCTTACCGAGTTTTGGACAGGGGGGGCATGAGCAGTTCTTC. Translated, it gives CASSLPSFGQGGHEQFF. The chain carries TRBV7-6 and TRBJ2-1; TRBD1 matches 10 bases. J was trimmed by 8 bases and V by 2 bases; bases with no gene match: 12. The germline CDR1 and CDR2 sequences are SGHVS and FNYEAQ. The length of the CDR3 is 17 residues.

V and J are TRBV6-1 and TRBJ1-6; weak D call: TRBD1 (5 bases). Germline CDR1 MNHNS, CDR2 SASEGT. The CDR3 contains 16 residues. V was clipped by 1 base and J by 3 bases, with 10 bases between them. CDR3: CASSEEGRFYNSPLHF. The DNA of the CDR3 is TGTGCCAGCAGTGAAGAGGGGAGGTTCTATAATTCACCCCTCCACTTT.

The count of this clone is one. The genes are TRBV6-5 and TRBJ1-1, with 10 bases lining up with TRBD1. The CDR3 sequence is 12 residues long. The germline CDR1 and CDR2 sequences are MNHEY and SVGAGI. The V gene end was trimmed by 11 bases and the J gene end by 11 bases; junction bases not matched to a gene: 11. The chain's CDR3 is CASDRGSMKAFF. For the CDR3, the DNA is TGTGCCTCGGACAGGGGGTCTATGAAGGCTTTCTTT.

The count of this clone is one. The CDR3 DNA is TGTGCCTGGAGCGAAGACGGGAATCAGCCCCAGCATTTT. Residues: CAWSEDGNQPQHF. The V and J genes are TRBV30 and TRBJ1-5, with unresolved D. Germline V gene sequence: CDR1 GTSNPN, CDR2 SVGIG (reference sequence). CDR3 size: 13 residues. Trimming left V 3 bases short and J 4 bases short, with 10 bases between.

This rearrangement joins TRBV9 to TRBJ1-1, with 8 bases that match TRBD1. The CDR3 totals 14 residues. J was trimmed by 3 bases and V by 2 bases; bases with no gene match: 3. Germline V gene sequence: CDR1 SGDLS, CDR2 YYNGEE. The CDR3 DNA sequence: TGTGCCAGCAGCGTCACAGGGGGATACACTGAAGCTTTCTTT. The encoded protein is CASSVTGGYTEAFF. The full variable domain, its missing parts supplied by reference TRBV9 and TRBJ1-1, is DSGVTQTPKHLITATGQRVTLRCSPRSGDLSVYWYQQSLDQGLQFLIQYYNGEERAKGNILERFSAQQFPDLHSELNLSSLELGDSALYFCASSVTGGYTEAFFGQGTRLTVV.

The chain recombines TRBV12-3 or TRBV12-4 with TRBJ2-5, with 7 bases that match TRBD2. The V segment lost 9 bases and the J segment 2 bases; nucleotides outside the gene matches: 6. This CDR3 region has 13 residues. Written as DNA, the CDR3 is TGTGCCAGTGCTGCGGGGGTTCAAGAGACCCAGTACTTC. It translates to CASAAGVQETQYF.

V gene TRBV19 combines with J gene TRBJ1-1; D not resolved. Trimming removed 6 bases from V and 0 bases from J, with 11 bases in between. The CDR3 sequence is 14 residues long. Germline V gene data show CDR1 as LNHDA and CDR2 as SQIVND (reference sequence). As DNA, the CDR3 is TGTGCCAGTAGGCTCCCTCGGGTGAACACTGAAGCTTTCTTT. It encodes CASRLPRVNTEAFF. Full variable domain (missing parts from reference TRBV19 and TRBJ1-1): DGGITQSPKYLFRKEGQNVTLSCEQNLNHDAMYWYRQDPGQGLRLIYYSQIVNDFQKGDIAEGYSVSREKKESFPLTVTSAQKNPTAFYLCASRLPRVNTEAFFGQGTRLTVV.

The chain is built from TRBV28 and TRBJ1-5; 9 bases fit TRBD1. Germline V gene lookup returns CDR1 MDHEN and CDR2 SYDVKM. This CDR3 has 14 residues. The V gene end was trimmed by 5 bases and the J gene end by 4 bases; junction bases not matched to a gene: 3. The CDR3 spells CASSLGTGNQPQHF. The CDR3 DNA is TGTGCCAGCAGTCTCGGGACAGGGAATCAGCCCCAGCATTTT.

On this clone: At one boundary the junction diverges from the germline segment, which might be a read error. This chain joins TRBV19 and TRBJ1-1, with D tentatively TRBD1 (6 bases). The CDR3 extends over 13 amino acids. Germline CDR1 LNHDA, CDR2 SQIVND (reference sequence). The CDR3 DNA sequence: TGTGCCAGTAGTGTCGCCCGGGACACAGAAGCTTTCTTT. Translation gives CASSVARDTEAFF.

The chain has TRBV11-2 and TRBJ2-2; D perhaps matches TRBD2 (6 bases). Germline V lookup: CDR1 SGHAT, CDR2 FQNNGV. V lost 2 bases and J 5 bases, leaving 15 bases between the germline ends. This CDR3 spans 16 amino acids. This CDR3 is CASSLPAGRRTGELFF. The CDR3 region has the DNA TGTGCCAGCAGCTTACCGGCGGGGCGGCGGACCGGGGAGCTGTTTTTT.